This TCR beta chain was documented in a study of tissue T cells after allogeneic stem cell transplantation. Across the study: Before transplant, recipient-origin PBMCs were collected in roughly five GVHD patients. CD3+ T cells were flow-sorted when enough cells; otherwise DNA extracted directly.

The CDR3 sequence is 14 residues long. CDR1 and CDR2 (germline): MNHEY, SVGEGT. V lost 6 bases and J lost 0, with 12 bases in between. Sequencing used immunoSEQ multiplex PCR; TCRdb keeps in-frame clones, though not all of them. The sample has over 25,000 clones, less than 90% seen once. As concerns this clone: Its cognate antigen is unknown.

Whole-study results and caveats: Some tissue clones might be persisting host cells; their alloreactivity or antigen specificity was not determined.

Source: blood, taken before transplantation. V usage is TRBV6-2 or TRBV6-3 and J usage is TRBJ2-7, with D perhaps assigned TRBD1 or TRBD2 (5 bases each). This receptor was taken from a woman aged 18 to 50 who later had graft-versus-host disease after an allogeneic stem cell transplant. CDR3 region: CASSKGRSSYEQYF. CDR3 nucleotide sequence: TGTGCCAGCAGCAAGGGGAGAAGCTCCTACGAGCAGTACTTC.